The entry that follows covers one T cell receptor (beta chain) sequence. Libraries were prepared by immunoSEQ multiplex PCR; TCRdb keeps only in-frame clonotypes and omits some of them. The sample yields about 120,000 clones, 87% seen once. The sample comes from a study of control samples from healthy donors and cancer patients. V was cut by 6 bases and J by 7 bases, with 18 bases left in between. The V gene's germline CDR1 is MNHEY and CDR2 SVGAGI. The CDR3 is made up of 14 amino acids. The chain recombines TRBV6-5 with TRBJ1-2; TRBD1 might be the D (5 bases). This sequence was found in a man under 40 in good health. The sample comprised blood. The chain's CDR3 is CASRPGISVIGYTF. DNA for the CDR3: TGTGCCAGCAGGCCAGGGATTTCGGTAATTGGCTACACCTTC.